This T cell receptor beta chain was sequenced during a study of human T cells and chemical hapten exposure. A single record per CDR3 protein comes from TCRdb applying MiXCR to the RACE reads. The table shows approximately 52,000 distinct CDR3 sequences, with 9.5% to 10% occurring only once. Described time point: pre-sensitization, week 0. Noted treatment: therapeutic diphenylcyclopropenone sensitization with weekly scalp DPC. The template was total RNA from unfractionated whole blood. The clonotype originates from a woman aged 30 to 39 with alopecia areata. Some clones in this sample may be carry-over from other donors' samples. This sample comprised whole blood, obtained in connection with sensitization to the hapten diphenylcyclopropenone (DPC).

The DNA of the CDR3 is TGTGCCAGCAGTTCAGGTGACACACGCAATCAGCCCCAGCATTTT. Translation gives CASSSGDTRNQPQHF. This chain links TRBV12-3 or TRBV12-4 with TRBJ1-5; D gene unclear. The length of the CDR3 is 15 residues. The V and J ends lost 4 bases and 2 bases respectively, with 12 bases between them.